These T cell receptor beta chains were read from a single sample in a study of blood T cell repertoires in COVID-19. Assay: immunoSEQ multiplex PCR; the TCRdb copy retains only in-frame clones and omits some. Among approximately 16,000 clones listed, approximately 88% were seen once. Sequencing input: peripheral blood. All receptors come from a woman of 80 years or more with COVID-19, enrolled during active disease. CDR3s include the opening cysteine and the closing phenylalanine or tryptophan. D genes are given only for firm matches. Rows may omit the clone size; those that give it use once, few, many or a size class.

clone_size d_call j_call v_call cdr3_nt cdr3_aa
- TRBD2 TRBJ2-5 TRBV7-6 TGTGCCAGCAGCTCACGGACTAGCGGGACTGAGACCCAGTACTTC CASSSRTSGTETQYF
- - TRBJ1-5 TRBV19 TGTGCCAGTAGTATAGACAGGGGCGGTCAGCCCCAGCATTTT CASSIDRGGQPQHF
- TRBD1 TRBJ2-5 TRBV11-3 TGTGCCAGCAGCTTAGGTGGGGGACAGCAAGAGACCCAGTACTTC CASSLGGGQQETQYF
- - TRBJ2-5 TRBV10-3 TGTGCCATCAGTGCGGCGCCGGGGGTGGGGGAGACCCAGTACTTC CAISAAPGVGETQYF
- TRBD2 TRBJ2-2 TRBV11-2 TGTGCCAGCAGCTTTAGCGGGAGTGGAATCGGGGAGCTGTTTTTT CASSFSGSGIGELFF
- TRBD1 TRBJ1-3 TRBV7-2 TGTGCCAGCAGCTCCGTAGACAGGGCTGGAAACACCATATATTTT CASSSVDRAGNTIYF
- - TRBJ1-3 TRBV29-1 TGCAGCGTTGTCGTCCGGGGGGGCTCTGGAAACACCATATATTTT CSVVVRGGSGNTIYF
- TRBD2 TRBJ2-7 TRBV7-2 TGTGCCAGCAGCTTAATACTAGCGGGAGACTTCTCCTACGAGCAGTACTTC CASSLILAGDFSYEQYF
- TRBD1 TRBJ1-5 TRBV19 TGTGCCAGTAGTATGGGGACAGGGGGCCCCGTTAATCAGCCCCAGCATTTT CASSMGTGGPVNQPQHF
once TRBD2 TRBJ2-1 TRBV7-2 TGTGCCAGCAGCCGCACTAGCGGGGGATACAATGAGCAGTTCTTC CASSRTSGGYNEQFF
- TRBD2 TRBJ2-3 TRBV7-2 TGTGCCAGCAGCGCTGGGGGGGTACGAAAAGATACGCAGTATTTT CASSAGGVRKDTQYF
once - TRBJ1-4 TRBV5-1 TGCGCCAGCAGCCCCCGGGGGGGAAGTAATGAAAAACTGTTTTTT CASSPRGGSNEKLFF
- TRBD1 TRBJ1-2 TRBV19 TGTGCCAGTAGCCCAGTCCCGGGACAGGGAGCGCGGTATGGCTACACCTTC CASSPVPGQGARYGYTF
- - TRBJ1-1 TRBV25-1 TGTGCCAGCAGTGACTCTCCAGGGAAAGCTGAAGCTTTCTTT CASSDSPGKAEAFF
- TRBD2 TRBJ2-1 TRBV28 TGTGCCAGCAAGGACGGCGGGAGCCACAATGAGCAGTTCTTC CASKDGGSHNEQFF
- TRBD2 TRBJ2-3 TRBV7-2 TGTGCCAGCAGCTTAGAGGGAGCGGGGCGCACAGATACGCAGTATTTT CASSLEGAGRTDTQYF
- TRBD2 TRBJ2-7 TRBV19 TGTGCCAGTAGTATCACTAGCGGATACGAGCAGTACTTC CASSITSGYEQYF
few TRBD1 TRBJ1-5 TRBV5-4 TGTGCCAGCAGCTTGGGGGGATTGGGACAGGGGGTTCAGCCCCAGCATTTT CASSLGGLGQGVQPQHF
- TRBD1 TRBJ1-4 TRBV29-1 TGCAGCGTCAAACCAGGGGGCGGTGAAAAACTGTTTTTT CSVKPGGGEKLFF
- TRBD1 TRBJ1-4 TRBV5-1 TGCGCCAGCAGCTCACAGGGGGCTGGTGAAAAACTGTTTTTT CASSSQGAGEKLFF
- TRBD1 TRBJ1-2 TRBV18 TGTGCCAGCTCACCTACAGGGGGATCGGTCTATGGCTACACCTTC CASSPTGGSVYGYTF
- TRBD1 TRBJ2-3 TRBV4-2 TGTGCCAGCAGCCTCCCCGGGACAGATAGCACAGATACGCAGTATTTT CASSLPGTDSTDTQYF
once TRBD1 TRBJ1-5 TRBV10-3 TGTGCCGTTCGACAGGGGGCCGGGAGCAATCAGCCCCAGCATTTT CAVRQGAGSNQPQHF
once - TRBJ2-7 TRBV19 TGTGCCAGTAGTAATAGACTGGAATCCTACGAGCAGTACTTC CASSNRLESYEQYF
- - TRBJ2-7 TRBV3-1/TRBV3-2 TGTGCCAGCAGCCAAGATGACAGCTCCTACGAGCAGTACTTC CASSQDDSSYEQYF
- TRBD1 TRBJ2-2 TRBV3-1/TRBV3-2 TGTGCCAGCACGAGGGGGCTCGGGGAGCTGTTTTTT CASTRGLGELFF
- TRBD2 TRBJ2-1 TRBV5-4 TGTGCCAGCAGCTCCCCGGGGGCGGGAGGTCTCGGGGATGAGCAGTTCTTC CASSSPGAGGLGDEQFF
- - TRBJ2-4 TRBV28 TGTGCCAGCAGTTTATTTAGGGGCGGGGCTGGAAACATTCAGTACTTC CASSLFRGGAGNIQYF
- TRBD1 TRBJ2-7 TRBV4-3 TGCGCCAGCAGCCAAGATCAAACAGGGGGAGGCTACGAGCAGTACTTC CASSQDQTGGGYEQYF
- TRBD1 TRBJ1-2 TRBV18 TGTGCCAGCTCACCAAGTACAGGGGTTCAAGGCTACACCTTC CASSPSTGVQGYTF
- - TRBJ1-5 TRBV6-2/TRBV6-3 TGTGCCAGCAGTTTAGGCACAGCAGCATTCCAGCCCCAGCATTTT CASSLGTAAFQPQHF
- - TRBJ2-7 TRBV11-2 TGTGCCAGCAGCCGAAGTAGCACAGGAGCCCCTCCCTACGAGCAGTACTTC CASSRSSTGAPPYEQYF
- - TRBJ2-1 TRBV28 TGTGCCAGCAGTTTATCCGCTAGACCCATGGGTAATGAGCAGTTCTTC CASSLSARPMGNEQFF
- TRBD1 TRBJ2-1 TRBV5-4 TGTGCCAGCAGAACAGGGGACAATGAGCAGTTCTTC CASRTGDNEQFF
few - TRBJ1-1 TRBV7-2 TGTGCCAGCCAACGGGTGAACACTGAAGCTTTCTTT CASQRVNTEAFF
- - TRBJ2-1 TRBV10-3 TGTGCCACCGACGGGACCGCCGGGGGCAATGAGCAGTTCTTC CATDGTAGGNEQFF
few - TRBJ2-1 TRBV9 TGTGCCAGCAGCGTAGAAGGAAGGGGCTCCTACAATGAGCAGTTCTTC CASSVEGRGSYNEQFF
- TRBD2 TRBJ2-5 TRBV10-3 TGTGCCATCAGCGGGACTAAGGCGGAGGTGACCCAGTACTTC CAISGTKAEVTQYF
once - TRBJ1-3 TRBV7-8 TGTGCCAGCAGCTTAGACACCCGCTCTGGAAACACCATATATTTT CASSLDTRSGNTIYF
- TRBD2 TRBJ2-1 TRBV7-9 TGTGCCAGCAGCTTCCCCACGAGCGGGGGGGCGGACAATGAGCAGTTCTTC CASSFPTSGGADNEQFF
- - TRBJ2-1 TRBV19 TGTGCCAGTAGTATTAAGAAGTCTACGGAGCAGTTCTTC CASSIKKSTEQFF
- - TRBJ2-2 TRBV4-2 TGTGCCAGCAGCCCCGGTGGCGGTACGAACACCGGGGAGCTGTTTTTT CASSPGGGTNTGELFF
once TRBD1 TRBJ1-2 TRBV7-8 TGTGCCAGCAGCACGCGGACAGGGGGCGAATCCTATGGCTACACCTTC CASSTRTGGESYGYTF
- - TRBJ1-6 TRBV14 TGTGCCAGCAGACAGACACAGGTCGGCAATTCACCCCTCCACTTT CASRQTQVGNSPLHF
- TRBD1 TRBJ1-2 TRBV24-1 TGTGCCACCAGTGACTACAAGACAGGGGGCTATGGCTACACCTTC CATSDYKTGGYGYTF
- TRBD1 TRBJ1-1 TRBV7-3 TGTGCCAGCAGCCCAACAGGGGTGTCTGAAGCTTTCTTT CASSPTGVSEAFF
- TRBD1 TRBJ2-5 TRBV6-5 TGTGCCAGCAGTCTGACAGGGGGTTGGGGGGAGACCCAGTACTTC CASSLTGGWGETQYF
- - TRBJ2-6 TRBV24-1 TGTGCCACCAGTGATCCCAAAACTGGGGCCAACGTCCTGACTTTC CATSDPKTGANVLTF
few - TRBJ1-3 TRBV5-6 TGTGCCAGCAGCTCCTGGACAGCAATCTCTGGAAACACCATATATTTT CASSSWTAISGNTIYF
- - TRBJ1-1 TRBV7-2 TGTGCCAGCAGCTTTGGCAGGGTCGCAACTGAAGCTTTCTTT CASSFGRVATEAFF
once - TRBJ1-6 TRBV18 TGTGCCAGCTCACCATGGACAGAGATCTATAATTCACCCCTCCACTTT CASSPWTEIYNSPLHF
- - TRBJ2-7 TRBV3-1/TRBV3-2 TGTGCCAGCAGCCAAGATCGGGGGACGCCGCAGTACTTC CASSQDRGTPQYF
- - TRBJ1-6 TRBV25-1 TGTGCCAGCAATCCCAAGATCATCGGTTCACCCCTCCACTTT CASNPKIIGSPLHF
- TRBD2 TRBJ2-7 TRBV19 TGTGCCAGTAGTATAACTAGCGGGGATTTTCAGGAGCAGTACTTC CASSITSGDFQEQYF
- TRBD1 TRBJ2-1 TRBV2 TGTGCCAGCAGCGCCATCAGGCCGCGACAGGGTAACAATGAGCAGTTCTTC CASSAIRPRQGNNEQFF